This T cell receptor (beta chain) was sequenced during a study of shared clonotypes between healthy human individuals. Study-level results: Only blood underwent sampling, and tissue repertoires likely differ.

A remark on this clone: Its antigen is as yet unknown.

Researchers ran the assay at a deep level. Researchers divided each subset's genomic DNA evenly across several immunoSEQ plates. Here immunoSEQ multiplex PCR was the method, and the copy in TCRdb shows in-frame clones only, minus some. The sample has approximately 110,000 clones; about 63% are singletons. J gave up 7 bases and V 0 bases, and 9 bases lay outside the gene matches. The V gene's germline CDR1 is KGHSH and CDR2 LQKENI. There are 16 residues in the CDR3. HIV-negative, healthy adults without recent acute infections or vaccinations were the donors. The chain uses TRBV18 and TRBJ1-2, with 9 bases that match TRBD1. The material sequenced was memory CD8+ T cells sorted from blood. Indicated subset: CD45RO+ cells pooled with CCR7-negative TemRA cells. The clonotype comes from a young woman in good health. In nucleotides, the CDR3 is TGTGCCAGCTCACCACCTCAGGTGGGGACAGGGTCTGGCTACACCTTC. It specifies CASSPPQVGTGSGYTF.